The subject of this entry is one TCR beta chain. The sample originates from a study of blood T cell repertoires in COVID-19. Study-wide context: Samples taken during acute and convalescent COVID-19 were collected in the United States, Italy and Spain.

The CDR3 loop spans 13 amino acids. Germline lookup yields CDR1 SGHKS and CDR2 YYEKEE (reference sequence). Trimming stripped 4 bases from V and 4 bases from J, with 12 bases between. Study processing details: Amplifying reference gene primers gave estimates of nucleated cell counts. Generated by immunoSEQ multiplex PCR, the TCRdb table keeps only in-frame clones and is missing some. The V and J calls and clone size were taken over from that table, and D and trimming were inferred from the DNA. The table includes some 60,000 clones, 80% detected once. The rearrangement links TRBV5-5 to TRBJ2-7; TRBD2 might be the D (5 bases). Sequencing used peripheral blood. The TCR originated in a man younger than 45 with COVID-19, enrolled during active disease. This CDR3 is CASSPAGGYEQYF. The CDR3 DNA follows: TGTGCCAGCAGCCCCGCGGGTGGGTACGAGCAGTACTTC. Looking up the rest from reference TRBV5-5 and TRBJ2-7 gives the full variable domain: DAGVTQSPTHLIKTRGQQVTLRCSPISGHKSVSWYQQVLGQGPQFIFQYYEKEERGRGNFPDRFSARQFPNYSSELNVNALLLGDSALYLCASSPAGGYEQYFGPGTRLTVT.